A single sample is the source of the 3 T cell receptor beta chains below, sequenced in a study of shared clonotypes between healthy human individuals. The repertoire was sequenced with immunoSEQ multiplex PCR; TCRdb's copy has only in-frame clones and lacks some. Among over a million clones listed, more than 75% were seen once. Sequenced: memory CD4+ T cells from PBMCs. Subset specified: CD45RA-negative fraction. The origin of the receptors is a man between 18 and 29 years old in good health. Some clones in this sample may be carry-over from other donors' samples.

Comment on this clone: The same CDR3 arises from other DNA sequences in this sample as well. The V gene is TRBV28, the J gene TRBJ1-1; D not certain. Germline loops: CDR1 MDHEN, CDR2 SYDVKM. The V end lost 1 base, the J end lost 8 bases, and 8 bases lay between the germline ends. This CDR3 region has 12 residues. This chain's CDR3 is CASSLSAREAFF. CDR3 coding DNA: TGTGCCAGCAGTTTATCGGCCAGGGAAGCTTTCTTT.

The chain carries TRBV5-4 and TRBJ2-1, with 9 bases identical to TRBD1. Trimming cost V 5 bases and J 2 bases; bases outside gene matches: 5. The CDR3 is 15 amino acids. Germline CDR1 and CDR2: SGHNT and YYREEE (reference sequence). As DNA, the CDR3 is TGTGCCAGCAGGGGACAGGGAGTCCCCTACAATGAGCAGTTCTTC. This translates into CASRGQGVPYNEQFF. Based on the CDR3 plus reference TRBV5-4 and TRBJ2-1, the full variable domain is ETGVTQSPTHLIKTRGQQVTLRCSSQSGHNTVSWYQQALGQGPQFIFQYYREEENGRGNFPPRFSGLQFPNYSSELNVNALELDDSALYLCASRGQGVPYNEQFFGPGTRLTVL.

The chain links TRBV30 to TRBJ1-2; D is unresolved. In germline, CDR1 is GTSNPN, CDR2 SVGIG (reference sequence). This CDR3 contains 10 residues. V was pared by 1 base and J by 6 bases, with 3 bases between. The CDR3 DNA reads TGTGCCTGGAGTGCGGATGGCTACACCTTC. Residues: CAWSADGYTF.